Below are 27 T cell receptor beta chains sequenced from a single sample in a study of CD4 T cells in relation to SARS-CoV-2 and coronaviruses. Sequenced by immunoSEQ multiplex PCR; TCRdb stores in-frame clones only, minus some. The data contain roughly 14,000 clones, roughly three quarters of them singletons. The unexposed donors gave CD4+ T cells in about 2011-2019, prior to COVID-19. The cells were cultured for approximately 10 days before CD4+ T cells were isolated. What these receptors recognize is not known. Sequenced: CD4+ T cells from PBMCs, cultured in vitro. All receptors come from a human donor in good health.

This chain links TRBV11-2 with TRBJ2-3; 7 bases fit TRBD2. Germline CDR1 reads SGHAT; CDR2 reads FQNNGV. The ends lost 5 bases at V and 5 bases at J; junction bases unmatched: 13. The CDR3 is 16 residues long. CDR3 nucleotides: TGTGCCAGCAGCCATAAATCCGGGAGGAGCGGAGATACGCAGTATTTT. This translates into CASSHKSGRSGDTQYF.

The chain employs TRBV30 and TRBJ1-2; no clear D. The V and J ends lost 0 bases and 4 bases respectively, with 6 bases between them. This CDR3 has 12 residues. CDR1 and CDR2 (germline): GTSNPN, SVGIG (reference sequence). The CDR3 DNA reads TGTGCCTGGAGTGTATTGAGCTATGGCTACACCTTC. Amino acids: CAWSVLSYGYTF.

The chain is built from TRBV11-2 and TRBJ2-1, with 11 bases aligning to TRBD2. Germline loops: CDR1 SGHAT, CDR2 FQNNGV. J lost 2 bases, V lost 6 bases, and 9 bases had no gene match. The CDR3 contains 17 residues. CDR3 residues: CASRGLADHTTYNEQFF. In nucleotides, the CDR3 is TGTGCCAGCAGGGGACTAGCGGATCACACCACCTACAATGAGCAGTTCTTC.

The V call is TRBV12-3 or TRBV12-4, the J call TRBJ1-2; no clear D gene. The CDR3 spans 13 residues. The V end was cut by 1 base, the J end by 8 bases, with 11 bases between. The CDR3 region is CASSLGTARGYTF. CDR3 bases: TGTGCCAGCAGTTTAGGAACGGCCCGGGGCTACACCTTC.

V is TRBV4-2 and J is TRBJ2-7, with TRBD2 matching 12 bases. The V gene end was trimmed by 0 bases and the J gene end by 0 bases; junction bases not matched to a gene: 3. Looked up from germline, CDR1 is LGHNA and CDR2 is YNFKEQ. The CDR3 has 17 residues. CDR3 sequence: CASSQDPTSGGSYEQYF. CDR3 bases: TGTGCCAGCAGCCAAGACCCGACTAGCGGGGGCTCCTACGAGCAGTACTTC.

The chain is built from TRBV7-9 and TRBJ2-7, with 8 bases that match TRBD2. Looked up from germline, CDR1 is SEHNR and CDR2 is FQNEAQ (reference sequence). The CDR3 extends over 16 amino acids. V trimming: 5 bases; J trimming: 3 bases; junction bases outside the gene matches: 12. The CDR3 DNA follows: TGTGCCAGCAGCCCCTCGTCGGGGGGGGCTGACTACGAGCAGTACTTC. The encoded protein is CASSPSSGGADYEQYF.

On this clone itself: A read error may account for a junction end that differs from germline. Other DNA sequences within the sample encode an identical CDR3. The chain uses TRBV11-2 and TRBJ2-7; D is perhaps TRBD2 (6 bases). Germline values: CDR1 SGHAT, CDR2 FQNNGV. There are 13 residues in the CDR3. The CDR3 region has the DNA TGTGCCAGCAGCCTGTGGAGGGGTGACGAGCAGTATTTC. Its protein is CASSLWRGDEQYF.

The V and J genes are TRBV6-4 and TRBJ2-1, with D perhaps TRBD2 (5 bases). This CDR3 contains 14 residues. Trimming removed 6 bases at V and 0 bases at J, with 9 bases between. CDR1 and CDR2 from the germline V gene are MRHNA and SNTAGT. The CDR3 loop reads CASRRDSSYNEQFF. CDR3 nucleotides: TGTGCCAGCAGGAGGGATAGCTCCTACAATGAGCAGTTCTTC.

This chain connects TRBV24-1 to TRBJ2-6; tentatively, D is TRBD2 (5 bases). This CDR3 spans 17 amino acids. V lost 4 bases, J lost 1 base, and 13 bases lay in between. Germline lookup yields CDR1 KGHDR and CDR2 SFDVKD. The CDR3 bases are TGTGCCACCAGTGAATTGAGGGCCCCGTCTGGGGCCAACGTCCTGACTTTC. Its protein is CATSELRAPSGANVLTF.

This clone was seen more than once but under ten times. The V and J genes are TRBV5-4 and TRBJ2-1; 10 bases are shared with TRBD2. From germline, CDR1 is SGHNT and CDR2 YYREEE (reference sequence). The junction had 7 bases not matched to a gene; V was cut back by 4 bases and J by 6 bases. This CDR3 comprises 15 residues. CDR3 DNA: TGTGCCAGCAGCCTTGATAGCGGGAGGTTCAATGAGCAGTTCTTC. This encodes CASSLDSGRFNEQFF.

The V and J genes are TRBV28 and TRBJ1-2; TRBD1 is a possible D gene (6 bases). CDR1 and CDR2 (germline): MDHEN, SYDVKM. The CDR3 is 13 amino acids. V was cut by 2 bases and J by 5 bases, with 9 bases left in between. The CDR3 spells CASSLTGRYGYTF. The CDR3 nucleotides are TGTGCCAGCAGTTTAACAGGGCGGTATGGCTACACCTTC.

This clone has just one count. The chain is built from TRBV6-5 and TRBJ2-7; no definite D call. From germline, CDR1 is MNHEY and CDR2 SVGAGI. The CDR3 is 14 residues long. The ends were cut back, 8 bases at V and 0 bases at J, with 14 bases in the middle. The CDR3 loop reads CASRQPVGSYEQYF. The CDR3 DNA follows: TGTGCCAGCCGCCAGCCCGTCGGCTCCTACGAGCAGTACTTC.

The chain employs TRBV19 and TRBJ2-4; D is perhaps TRBD1 (5 bases). Germline values: CDR1 LNHDA, CDR2 SQIVND (reference sequence). This CDR3 comprises 14 residues. The V and J ends lost 2 bases and 7 bases respectively, with 12 bases between them. CDR3 loop: CASSISRVGNIQYF. The CDR3 bases are TGTGCCAGTAGTATAAGCAGGGTTGGCAACATTCAGTACTTC.

The chain joins TRBV6-5 to TRBJ2-3, with 7 bases aligning to TRBD2. Germline V gives CDR1 MNHEY, CDR2 SVGAGI. This CDR3 is built from 14 residues. V dropped 8 bases and J dropped 0; count of bases not matched to a gene: 5. CDR3 protein: CASGLAVSTDTQYF. The CDR3 bases are TGTGCCAGCGGGCTAGCGGTGAGCACAGATACGCAGTATTTT.

The chain is built from TRBV9 and TRBJ1-1, with 7 bases that match TRBD1. Germline CDR1 reads SGDLS; CDR2 reads YYNGEE. The CDR3 spans 14 residues. V was pared by 5 bases and J by 1 base, with 5 bases of the junction left unmatched. In DNA, the CDR3 is TGTGCCAGCAGGGCGGGACAGTCGAACACTGAAGCTTTCTTT. It translates to CASRAGQSNTEAFF.

Only a few counts were recorded for this clone. This chain links TRBV5-5 with TRBJ2-7; D is uncertain. Trimming removed 6 bases from V and 1 base from J, with 11 bases in between. This CDR3 has 13 residues. Germline V gives CDR1 SGHKS, CDR2 YYEKEE (reference sequence). The CDR3: CASNLRPSYEQYF. CDR3 sequence (DNA): TGTGCCAGCAACCTACGCCCATCCTACGAGCAGTACTTC.

The rearrangement joins TRBV2 to TRBJ2-1; TRBD2 might be the D (7 bases). V was cut by 4 bases and J by 7 bases, with 17 bases left in between. Germline CDR1 reads SNHLY; CDR2 reads FYNNEI. This CDR3 is built from 15 residues. The DNA for the CDR3 is TGTGCCAGCAGTGGTAAGGGGGGGGTTTCGAATGAGCAGTTCTTC. It codes for CASSGKGGVSNEQFF.

This sequence joins TRBV19 and TRBJ1-1; the match to TRBD1 covers 7 bases. The CDR3 is 14 residues long. The germline V gene has CDR1 LNHDA and CDR2 SQIVND (reference sequence). Trimming cost V 4 bases and J 0 bases; bases outside gene matches: 2. In nucleotides, the CDR3 is TGTGCCAGTAGTAGAGACAGGGTGAACACTGAAGCTTTCTTT. The encoded protein is CASSRDRVNTEAFF.

The genes are TRBV30 and TRBJ1-3; a possible D gene is TRBD1 (5 bases). Trimming shortened V by 2 bases and J by 0 bases, and 8 bases separated the two germline ends. This CDR3 has 14 amino acids. Germline CDR1 is GTSNPN and CDR2 is SVGIG (reference sequence). CDR3 amino acids: CAWSSGGSGNTIYF. CDR3 bases: TGTGCCTGGAGTTCGGGGGGCTCTGGAAACACCATATATTTT.

The V call is TRBV6-4, the J call TRBJ2-3; TRBD2 aligns across 13 bases. From germline, CDR1 is MRHNA and CDR2 SNTAGT. The CDR3 is 15 residues long. V gave up 2 bases and J gave up 11 bases; unmatched junction bases: 7. The CDR3 spells CASSDPGTSGNRQYF. Here the CDR3 DNA reads TGTGCCAGCAGTGACCCAGGGACTAGCGGGAATAGGCAGTATTTT.

This chain connects TRBV6-5 to TRBJ1-2; D call uncertain. The CDR3 is 11 residues long. Germline values: CDR1 MNHEY, CDR2 SVGAGI. Trimming removed 8 bases from V and 0 bases from J, with 4 bases in between. This CDR3 is CASSPNYGYTF. In DNA form, the CDR3 reads TGTGCCAGCTCCCCTAACTATGGCTACACCTTC.

In its sample, this clone was seen a few times. The chain combines TRBV28 with TRBJ1-5; 9 nucleotides match TRBD1. V was clipped by 6 bases and J by 1 base; unmatched bases: 4. Germline V gene lookup returns CDR1 MDHEN and CDR2 SYDVKM. The CDR3 is 15 amino acids. CDR3 bases: TGTGCCAGCAGAACCGGGACAGGGAGCAATCAGCCCCAGCATTTT. It specifies CASRTGTGSNQPQHF.

This clone was seen only a few times. V and J are TRBV2 and TRBJ2-1; 9 nucleotides line up with TRBD1. Trimming took 6 bases from V and 4 from J; bases not matched to a gene: 1. Germline V gene lookup returns CDR1 SNHLY and CDR2 FYNNEI. This CDR3 has 13 amino acids. CDR3 residues: CASRGTGYNEQFF. CDR3 in DNA: TGTGCCAGCAGGGGGACAGGGTACAATGAGCAGTTCTTC.

The chain links TRBV27 to TRBJ2-2; TRBD2 matches at 9 bases. The CDR3 loop spans 15 amino acids. The V and J ends lost 3 bases and 4 bases, in that order; junction bases with no gene match: 3. Per the germline V gene, CDR1 is MNHEY and CDR2 is SMNVEV (reference sequence). CDR3 sequence reads: CASSFGAGGTGELFF. CDR3 DNA sequence: TGTGCCAGCAGTTTCGGAGCGGGAGGCACCGGGGAGCTGTTTTTT.

This chain uses TRBV27 with TRBJ2-1; 14 nucleotides agree with TRBD2. The CDR3 consists of 16 residues. V lost 4 bases and J lost 6; bases outside the gene matches: 5. The V gene's germline CDR1 is MNHEY and CDR2 SMNVEV (reference sequence). CDR3 loop: CASSSRTSGRFNEQFF. As DNA, the CDR3 is TGTGCCAGCAGTTCCAGGACTAGCGGGAGGTTCAATGAGCAGTTCTTC.

A single count supports this clone. The V and J genes are TRBV5-1 and TRBJ1-1; D is undetermined. Trimming cost V 1 base and J 0 bases, with 16 bases left between them. This CDR3 has 17 amino acids. Germline CDR1 reads SGHRS; CDR2 reads YFSETQ. CDR3 DNA sequence: TGCGCCAGCAGCTTGTCCGGATCCAAAGGTGTGAACACTGAAGCTTTCTTT. It is translated as CASSLSGSKGVNTEAFF. Using reference TRBV5-1 and TRBJ1-1 for the parts outside the CDR3, the full variable domain is KAGVTQTPRYLIKTRGQQVTLSCSPISGHRSVSWYQQTPGQGLQFLFEYFSETQRNKGNFPGRFSGRQFSNSRSEMNVSTLELGDSALYLCASSLSGSKGVNTEAFFGQGTRLTVV.

The chain employs TRBV2 and TRBJ1-5; D is unresolved. V dropped 4 bases and J dropped 2 bases, with 12 bases sitting between them. The CDR3 is 15 residues long. Looked up from germline, CDR1 is SNHLY and CDR2 is FYNNEI. The CDR3 coding sequence is TGTGCCAGCAGTGCCCTGGATGGGGGCAATCAGCCCCAGCATTTT. Encoded protein: CASSALDGGNQPQHF.